The sequence of this T cell receptor (beta chain) was determined in a study of shared clonotypes between healthy human individuals. Study background: There were three CD4 naive, three CD4 memory, two CD8 naive and one CD8 memory plates per donor.

The CDR3 sequence is 14 residues long. V lost 0 bases to trimming and J lost 3 bases, with 10 bases between them. In germline, CDR1 is SGHDT, CDR2 YYEEEE. The naive CD8 subset, CD45RO-negative cells positively selected for CCR7, excluded terminally differentiated effector memory CD45RA+ cells. The assay ran at deep level. Sorted-subset replicate PCR reactions were performed with approximately 200 ng DNA, corresponding to about 30,000 T cell genomes. In the original analysis: In the immunoSEQ data, sequences were junction-only and lacked quality scores, so filtering differed. The data were produced by immunoSEQ multiplex PCR, yet TCRdb's version contains in-frame clones alone and is incomplete. D and trimming were read from the DNA, whereas the V and J calls and clone size are those reported in that table. The sample yields about 2.1 million clones, approximately 94% seen once.

The sample comprised naive CD8+ T cells from PBMCs. The chain recombines TRBV5-6 with TRBJ2-7; D gene uncertain. The clonotype was recovered from a man aged 18 to 29 in good health. Some clones in this sample may be carry-over from other donors' samples. In DNA, the CDR3 is TGTGCCAGCAGCTTGGGGTCCAAAAACTACGAGCAGTACTTC. Its translation: CASSLGSKNYEQYF.